The 25 T cell receptor beta chains in this list originate from one sample, sequenced in a study of cytomegalovirus exposure and HLA in healthy donors. 13 Jbeta primers and 60 Vbeta primers were used for the PCR. Using immunoSEQ multiplex PCR, the repertoire was profiled, and TCRdb retains in-frame clones only, with some absent. The table includes around 100,000 clones, around 82% detected once. The material sequenced was PBMCs. All receptors come from a man aged 40-49 years in good health and CMV-seropositive.

The J gene is TRBJ2-7, the V gene TRBV4-1; D is perhaps TRBD2 (6 bases). This CDR3 is 15 amino acids long. Per germline, CDR1 MGHRA and CDR2 YSYEKL. Trimming took off 3 bases at V and 3 bases at J, with 15 bases between the two ends. The CDR3 sequence: CASSHFDTSYYEQYF. DNA for the CDR3: TGCGCCAGCAGCCATTTCGACACTAGCTACTACGAGCAGTACTTC.

This clone came up once. The chain couples TRBV19 to TRBJ2-5, with no clear D. The V and J ends lost 4 bases and 2 bases respectively, with 11 bases between them. The germline V gene encodes CDR1 LNHDA and CDR2 SQIVND (reference sequence). The CDR3 has 14 amino acids. In DNA form, the CDR3 reads TGTGCCAGTAGTACCCGGAGAATTCAAGAGACCCAGTACTTC. Protein sequence: CASSTRRIQETQYF.

The chain joins TRBV14 to TRBJ1-2; 7 bases map to TRBD1. V shed 0 bases and J 5 bases; nucleotides not matched to a gene: 9. CDR3 size: 16 residues. CDR1 is SGHDN and CDR2 is FVKESK in the germline V gene. CDR3 bases: TGTGCCAGCAGCCAAGATCCTACAGGGGTGTTATATGGCTACACCTTC. Translation gives CASSQDPTGVLYGYTF.

The chain is built from TRBV19 and TRBJ2-1; TRBD2 matches at 9 bases. Trimming at V came to 5 bases and at J to 7 bases, leaving 12 bases not matched to a gene. Germline CDR1 LNHDA, CDR2 SQIVND (reference sequence). CDR3 length equals 16 residues. CDR3 sequence reads: CASSGVGGGAWNEQFF. The CDR3 bases are TGTGCCAGTAGTGGAGTTGGCGGGGGGGCTTGGAATGAGCAGTTCTTC.

V is TRBV2 and J is TRBJ2-1, with D possibly being TRBD1 (5 bases). From germline, CDR1 is SNHLY and CDR2 FYNNEI. The CDR3 is 15 residues long. V was clipped by 4 bases and J by 3 bases, with 13 bases between them. The CDR3 spells CASSAGRVHYNEQFF. Here the CDR3 DNA reads TGTGCCAGCAGTGCGGGCAGGGTGCACTACAATGAGCAGTTCTTC.

The chain recombines TRBV19 with TRBJ1-1; 7 nucleotides align to TRBD1. The CDR3 length is 17 residues. With 5 bases clipped from V and 3 bases from J, the junction kept 15 bases outside the gene matches. CDR1 LNHDA and CDR2 SQIVND come from the germline V gene (reference sequence). The CDR3 nucleotides are TGTGCCAGTAGTGACCTTCCCGACAGGGAAGATTACACTGAAGCTTTCTTT. Translating gives CASSDLPDREDYTEAFF.

The sample holds one count of this clone. The J gene is TRBJ2-2, the V gene TRBV6-6, with D possibly TRBD1 on 5 matching bases. This CDR3 region has 12 residues. Germline V gene data show CDR1 as MNHNY and CDR2 as SVGAGI (reference sequence). Trimming cost V 6 bases and J 5 bases, with 7 bases left between them. The CDR3 nucleotides are TGTGCCAGCAGCCCAGGGACCGGGGAGCTGTTTTTT. Translating it yields CASSPGTGELFF.

This chain uses TRBV7-3 with TRBJ2-2, with D possibly TRBD1 on 5 matching bases. Germline CDR1 and CDR2: SGHTA and FQGTGA. The CDR3 consists of 16 residues. V lost 2 bases and J lost 1, with 11 bases in between. The DNA of the CDR3 is TGTGCCAGCAGCTTACAGGGCGTTAGGAACACCGGGGAGCTGTTTTTT. It encodes CASSLQGVRNTGELFF.

This clone was observed a few times. This chain links TRBV2 with TRBJ1-1; D not certain. V was clipped by 10 bases and J by 6 bases, with 12 bases between them. This CDR3 is built from 11 residues. The germline V gene has CDR1 SNHLY and CDR2 FYNNEI. The CDR3 DNA follows: TGTGCCACCCTCGAGCTAGCTGAAGCTTTCTTT. Protein: CATLELAEAFF.

The count of this clone is one. This chain connects TRBV28 to TRBJ2-3, with D unresolved. Looked up from germline, CDR1 is MDHEN and CDR2 is SYDVKM. The V end was cut by 3 bases, the J end by 6 bases, with 7 bases between. This CDR3 contains 12 residues. CDR3 in DNA: TGTGCCAGCAGTTTCCTCGTTGATACGCAGTATTTT. This translates into CASSFLVDTQYF. The full variable domain, with the rest looked up from reference TRBV28 and TRBJ2-3, is DVKVTQSSRYLVKRTGEKVFLECVQDMDHENMFWYRQDPGLGLRLIYFSYDVKMKEKGDIPEGYSVSREKKERFSLILESASTNQTSMYLCASSFLVDTQYFGPGTRLTVL.

The genes are TRBV21-1 and TRBJ2-7; TRBD2, the D gene given by the table, was not confirmed from the DNA. TRBV21-1 corresponds to a pseudogene. CDR3 length: 13 amino acids. The CDR3 DNA sequence: TGTGCCAGCAGCAAGGGGAGTCTCTACGAGCAGTACTTC. Amino acids: CASSKGSLYEQYF.

The chain uses TRBV5-4 and TRBJ2-6; D unclear. This CDR3 has 15 amino acids. Looked up from germline, CDR1 is SGHNT and CDR2 is YYREEE (reference sequence). V was clipped by 2 bases and J by 0 bases, with 6 bases between them. CDR3 amino acids: CASSFVGSGANVLTF. The CDR3 nucleotides read TGTGCCAGCAGCTTTGTCGGCTCTGGGGCCAACGTCCTGACTTTC.

In nucleotides, the CDR3 is TGTGCCACCAGCAGAGGATTTAGCGGCGGCGGGTACAATGAGCAGTTCTTC. This gives the protein CATSRGFSGGGYNEQFF. The V call is TRBV15, the J call TRBJ2-1; possible D gene TRBD2, 6 bases. The CDR3 consists of 17 residues. Per the germline V gene, CDR1 is LNHNV and CDR2 is YYDKDF (reference sequence). Trimming stripped 1 base from V and 4 bases from J, with 17 bases between.

This rearrangement joins TRBV5-4 to TRBJ1-1; D is unclear. V was trimmed by 2 bases and J by 1 base, leaving 6 bases between them. CDR3 length: 13 amino acids. Looked up from germline, CDR1 is SGHNT and CDR2 is YYREEE (reference sequence). The CDR3 DNA reads as TGTGCCAGCAGCTTCCCGGGGAACACTGAAGCTTTCTTT. Residues: CASSFPGNTEAFF.

On this clone itself: Mismatch with germline at one junction end may stem from a read error. This chain connects TRBV7-9 to TRBJ1-1; D uncertain. There are 14 residues in the CDR3. CDR1 SEHNR and CDR2 FQNEAQ come from the germline V gene (reference sequence). CDR3 loop: CSSSASRGNTEAFF. The CDR3 DNA is TGTTCCAGCAGCGCCTCACGCGGGAACACTGAAGCTTTCTTT.

This chain links TRBV19 with TRBJ2-5, with TRBD1 identical over 8 bases. With V trimmed by 3 bases and J by 7 bases, 13 bases remained unmatched. The CDR3 loop spans 16 amino acids. Germline V gene data show CDR1 as LNHDA and CDR2 as SQIVND (reference sequence). CDR3 protein: CASSMNLRGRGWTQYF. As DNA, the CDR3 is TGTGCCAGTAGTATGAACCTCAGGGGGCGAGGTTGGACCCAGTACTTC.

This clone was detected only a few times. The chain is built from TRBV18 and TRBJ2-1, with TRBD1 matching over 7 bases. There are 15 residues in the CDR3. V dropped 1 base and J dropped 7; count of bases not matched to a gene: 7. The V gene's germline CDR1 is KGHSH and CDR2 LQKENI. The CDR3 sequence: CASSPLIQGVNEQFF. In DNA, the CDR3 is TGTGCCAGCTCACCACTTATCCAGGGGGTTAATGAGCAGTTCTTC.

The chain has TRBV28 and TRBJ1-1, with TRBD1 identical over 8 bases. This CDR3 is 11 amino acids long. J was trimmed by 13 bases and V by 4 bases; bases with no gene match: 5. The germline CDR1 and CDR2 sequences are MDHEN and SYDVKM. The CDR3 loop is CASSSGGNGFF. DNA for the CDR3: TGTGCCAGCAGTTCAGGGGGCAATGGTTTCTTT.

The count of this clone is one. This chain uses TRBV2 with TRBJ2-3; the match to TRBD1 covers 10 bases. V lost 8 bases, J lost 1 base, and 6 bases stayed unmatched. The CDR3 length is 15 residues. Germline V gene lookup returns CDR1 SNHLY and CDR2 FYNNEI. CDR3 nucleotides: TGTGCCAGCTTTCCCGGGACAGGGGGCACAGATACGCAGTATTTT. This translates into CASFPGTGGTDTQYF.

This clone was seen a few times. The V and J genes are TRBV27 and TRBJ1-2; maybe TRBD1 (5 bases). Germline CDR1 is MNHEY and CDR2 is SMNVEV (reference sequence). The CDR3 has 14 amino acids. V lost 6 bases, J lost 6 bases, and 17 bases lay in between. CDR3 sequence reads: CASSSLAGRNGYTF. The CDR3 DNA follows: TGTGCCAGCAGCAGCTTGGCAGGGCGCAATGGCTACACCTTC.

V usage is TRBV11-2 and J usage is TRBJ2-7, with 10 bases lining up with TRBD1. The CDR3 is 15 amino acids. Germline CDR1 is SGHAT and CDR2 is FQNNGV. Trimming took 1 base from V and 5 from J; bases not matched to a gene: 5. In DNA form, the CDR3 reads TGTGCCAGCAGCTTAGTCTTGGACAGGGGGAACGAGCAGTACTTC. It is translated as CASSLVLDRGNEQYF. Using reference TRBV11-2 and TRBJ2-7 for the parts outside the CDR3, the full variable domain is EAGVAQSPRYKIIEKRQSVAFWCNPISGHATLYWYQQILGQGPKLLIQFQNNGVVDDSQLPKDRFSAERLKGVDSTLKIQPAKLEDSAVYLCASSLVLDRGNEQYFGPGTRLTVT.

This rearrangement joins TRBV19 to TRBJ2-1; possible D gene TRBD1, 6 bases. The germline CDR1 and CDR2 sequences are LNHDA and SQIVND (reference sequence). V shed 9 bases and J shed 3 bases, with 15 bases lying between them. The CDR3 has 14 residues. The CDR3 is CASQQQGSYNEQFF. CDR3 in DNA: TGTGCCAGCCAGCAACAGGGAAGCTACAATGAGCAGTTCTTC.

The chain carries TRBV7-9 and TRBJ1-1; D not certain. The length of the CDR3 is 13 residues. CDR1 and CDR2 (germline): SEHNR, FQNEAQ (reference sequence). V was shortened by 5 bases and J by 6 bases, with 13 bases between the two germline ends. The CDR3 DNA reads TGTGCCAGCAGCCCCCCCGAGATCCCTGAAGCTTTCTTT. Translated: CASSPPEIPEAFF.

This chain's CDR3 is CASRGGLADTGELFF. CDR3 nucleotides: TGTGCCAGCAGGGGGGGACTAGCAGACACCGGGGAGCTGTTTTTT. The chain joins TRBV28 to TRBJ2-2; TRBD2 agrees at 9 bases. Germline trimming cut 6 bases from V and 3 bases from J; bases unmatched to any gene: 5. Looked up from germline, CDR1 is MDHEN and CDR2 is SYDVKM. The CDR3 is 15 amino acids.

The table lists this clone with a few counts. The rearrangement joins TRBV25-1 to TRBJ2-5; 9 nucleotides match TRBD1. After removal of 5 bases from V and 4 bases from J, the junction contained 2 bases not matched to a gene. The CDR3 has 13 residues. CDR1 is MGHDK, CDR2 SYGVNS, per germline. CDR3 loop: CASSTGGRETQYF. The CDR3 region has the DNA TGTGCCAGCAGTACAGGGGGCCGAGAGACCCAGTACTTC. Drawing the rest from reference TRBV25-1 and TRBJ2-5, the complete variable domain is EADIYQTPRYLVIGTGKKITLECSQTMGHDKMYWYQQDPGMELHLIHYSYGVNSTEKGDLSSESTVSRIRTEHFPLTLESARPSHTSQYLCASSTGGRETQYFGPGTRLLVL.